These 9 T cell receptor beta chains were all obtained from the same sample, sequenced in a study of CD8 T cells in ankylosing spondylitis. TCRdb analysed the 5' RACE reads with MiXCR anew, one entry per CDR3 protein. The table records around 770,000 distinct CDR3 sequences, 19% of them present only once. Study results and caveats: Characteristic, it appeared, of ankylosing spondylitis blood was a TCR beta motif of eight highly homologous variants.

What these receptors recognize is not known. Sample: blood, either unsorted or a sorted T cell fraction (not recorded which). The receptors were gathered from a male donor with ankylosing spondylitis.

The rearrangement joins TRBV6-5 to TRBJ2-1, with D unclear. The CDR3 totals 14 residues. Trimming took off 0 bases at V and 1 base at J, with 4 bases between the two ends. Germline-derived CDR1 and CDR2 are MNHEY and SVGAGI. The CDR3 reads CASSYSRSYNEQFF. CDR3 sequence (DNA): TGTGCCAGCAGTTACTCTCGTTCCTACAATGAGCAGTTCTTC.

This clonotype appeared a few times. This chain connects TRBV6-2 or TRBV6-3 to TRBJ2-3; D call uncertain. This CDR3 has 14 amino acids. The germline CDR1 and CDR2 sequences are MNHEY and SVGEGT. The V end lost 4 bases, the J end lost 2 bases, and 10 bases lay between the germline ends. The CDR3, as DNA: TGTGCCAGCAGTTCCGAAAAATTCACAGATACGCAGTATTTT. Translating it yields CASSSEKFTDTQYF.

In this sample, this clonotype turned up a few times. V usage is TRBV20-1 and J usage is TRBJ2-3; TRBD2 aligns across 7 bases. The CDR3 has 15 residues. Germline values: CDR1 DFQATT, CDR2 SNEGSKA (reference sequence). The V segment lost 6 bases and the J segment 2 bases; nucleotides outside the gene matches: 11. CDR3: CSAGAGRSSTDTQYF. The DNA for the CDR3 is TGCAGTGCCGGAGCGGGACGATCGTCCACAGATACGCAGTATTTT.

The CDR3 reads CASSEGIHSNQPQHF. CDR3 nucleotide sequence: TGCGCCAGCAGTGAAGGAATTCATAGCAATCAGCCCCAGCATTTT. The chain has TRBV10-2 and TRBJ1-5; D remains ambiguous. This CDR3 region has 15 residues. Per the germline V gene, CDR1 is WSHSY and CDR2 is SAAADI. Trimming left V 3 bases short and J 0 bases short, with 9 bases between.

This rearrangement joins TRBV11-2 to TRBJ2-7; maybe TRBD2 (6 bases). Trimming stripped 1 base from V and 7 bases from J, with 17 bases between. The CDR3 contains 15 residues. Germline V CDR1 and CDR2: SGHAT, FQNNGV. The CDR3 spells CASSLVARGAGEQYF. CDR3 nucleotides: TGTGCCAGCAGCTTAGTGGCGCGGGGCGCGGGGGAGCAGTACTTC.

V and J are TRBV11-1 and TRBJ1-1, with a weak D call TRBD1 (5 bases). The CDR3 contains 14 residues. With 6 bases removed from V and 3 bases from J, the gap between germline ends came to 14 bases. The V gene's germline CDR1 is SGHAT and CDR2 FQDESV (reference sequence). CDR3 amino acids: CASRETAIDTEAFF. The DNA for the CDR3 is TGTGCCAGCAGGGAGACAGCGATCGACACTGAAGCTTTCTTT.

To note about this clonotype: The junction and the germline gene differ at one end; a read error may be behind it. The chain employs TRBV7-9 and TRBJ2-7; 9 positions match TRBD1. The CDR3 spans 14 residues. Germline assignment: CDR1 SEHNR and CDR2 FQNEAQ (reference sequence). This chain's CDR3 is CASSLGGQGHDQYF. The CDR3 DNA is TGTGCCAGCAGCTTAGGGGGACAGGGCCACGACCAGTACTTC.

The rearrangement links TRBV4-1 to TRBJ1-1, with D unclear. V dropped 4 bases and J dropped 4 bases, with 13 bases sitting between them. The CDR3 spans 14 residues. Looked up from germline, CDR1 is MGHRA and CDR2 is YSYEKL. Here the CDR3 DNA reads TGCGCCAGCAGCCCGGTATTCCTCGGCACTGAAGCTTTCTTT. It translates to CASSPVFLGTEAFF.

This clonotype was seen a handful of times. The rearrangement links TRBV11-3 to TRBJ1-4, with D tentatively TRBD1 (6 bases). The CDR3 spans 16 residues. V lost 5 bases and J 7 bases, leaving 20 bases between the germline ends. Germline V lookup: CDR1 SGHNT, CDR2 YENEEA. CDR3 loop: CASSQGTTPASEKLFF. In nucleotides, the CDR3 is TGTGCCAGCAGCCAAGGGACAACCCCCGCGAGTGAAAAACTGTTTTTT.